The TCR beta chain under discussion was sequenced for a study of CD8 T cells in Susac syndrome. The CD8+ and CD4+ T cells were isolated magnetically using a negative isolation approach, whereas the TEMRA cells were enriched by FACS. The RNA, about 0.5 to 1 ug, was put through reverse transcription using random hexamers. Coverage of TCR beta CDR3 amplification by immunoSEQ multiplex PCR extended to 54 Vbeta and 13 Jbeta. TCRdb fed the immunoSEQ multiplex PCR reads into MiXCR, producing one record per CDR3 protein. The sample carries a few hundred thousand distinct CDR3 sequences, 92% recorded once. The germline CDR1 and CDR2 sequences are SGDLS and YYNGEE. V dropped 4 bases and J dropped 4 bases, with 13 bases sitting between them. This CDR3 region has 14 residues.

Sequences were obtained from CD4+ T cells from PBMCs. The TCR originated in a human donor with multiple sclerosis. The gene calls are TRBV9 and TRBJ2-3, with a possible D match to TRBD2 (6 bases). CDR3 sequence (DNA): TGTGCCAGCAGCCTGACTAGGTTAGCAGATACGCAGTATTTT. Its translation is CASSLTRLADTQYF.